The T cell receptor (beta chain) under discussion was sequenced for a study of blood T cell repertoires in COVID-19. Assay: immunoSEQ multiplex PCR; the TCRdb copy retains only in-frame clones and omits some. This table has over 450,000 clones, approximately 88% appearing once. The V gene lost 4 bases and the J gene lost 2 bases, with 11 bases spanning the gap. The CDR3 has 15 residues. Germline CDR1 is LGHDT and CDR2 is YNNKEL (reference sequence). This TCR derives from a woman aged 45-65 years with COVID-19, enrolled during active disease. Input material: peripheral blood. This chain joins TRBV3-1 (or the pseudogene TRBV3-2) and TRBJ2-2, with D unclear. The CDR3 region has the DNA TGTGCCAGCAGCCCCCGGTCTTTAAACACCGGGGAGCTGTTTTTT. Amino acid sequence: CASSPRSLNTGELFF.